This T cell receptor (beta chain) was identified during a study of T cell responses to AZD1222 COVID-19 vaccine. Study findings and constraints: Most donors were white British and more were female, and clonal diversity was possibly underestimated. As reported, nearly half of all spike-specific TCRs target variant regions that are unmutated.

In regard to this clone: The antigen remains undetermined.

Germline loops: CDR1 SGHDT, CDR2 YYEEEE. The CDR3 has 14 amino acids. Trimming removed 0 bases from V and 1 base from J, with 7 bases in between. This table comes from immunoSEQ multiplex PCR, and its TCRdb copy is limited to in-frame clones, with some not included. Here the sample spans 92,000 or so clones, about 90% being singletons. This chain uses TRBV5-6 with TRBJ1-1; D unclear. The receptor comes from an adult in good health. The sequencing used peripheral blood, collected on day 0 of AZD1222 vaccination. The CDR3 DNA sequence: TGTGCCAGCAGCTTGGTCCGGGGGAACACTGAAGCTTTCTTT. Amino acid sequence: CASSLVRGNTEAFF.